What follows are 15 T cell receptor beta chains derived from one specimen sequenced in a study of CD8 T cells in ankylosing spondylitis (dated by TCRdb to the late 2010s). Receptor amplification or capture employed 5' RACE. This sample was sequenced with an Illumina HiSeq 2500. Using fastp trimming at Q25 and MiXCR clonotype assembly, TCRdb reanalyzed the public sequencing data and kept in-frame beta chains. When rows share a CDR3 protein, they turn into one entry using the most common DNA and genes. Counted in this sample were approximately 300,000 distinct CDR3 sequences; approximately 20% of them appeared once. The ten largest clonotypes hold under 8.5% of the sample. The specimen was blood, either unsorted or a sorted T cell fraction (not recorded which). The origin of the receptors is a male donor with ankylosing spondylitis or in good health (not recorded which).

This clonotype occurred many times. The chain recombines TRBV9 with TRBJ2-3; D tentatively fits TRBD1 or TRBD2 (6 bases each). Germline V CDR1 and CDR2: SGDLS, YYNGEE. The ends were cut back, 7 bases at V and 4 bases at J, with 13 bases in the middle. CDR3 size: 13 residues. The CDR3: CASGAGDSDTQYF. The CDR3 DNA sequence: TGTGCCAGCGGGGCAGGGGACTCAGATACGCAGTATTTT.

For this clonotype: This may be a read error, as it is one base from a much larger clone. This rearrangement joins TRBV28 to TRBJ1-2; TRBD1 agrees at 9 bases. The V segment lost 4 bases and the J segment 2 bases; nucleotides outside the gene matches: 5. The CDR3 sequence is 15 residues long. Germline V gene lookup returns CDR1 MDHEN and CDR2 SYDVKM. CDR3 amino acids: CASSCRGQGNYGYTF. In DNA form, the CDR3 reads TGTGCCAGCAGTTGCCGGGGACAGGGAAACTATGGCTACACCTTC.

The table lists this clonotype with many counts. This chain links TRBV6-6 with TRBJ1-1; no clear D. Germline loops: CDR1 MNHNY, CDR2 SVGAGI (reference sequence). V was pared by 0 bases and J by 6 bases, with 8 bases between. The CDR3 covers 13 residues. CDR3 in DNA: TGTGCCAGCAGTTACTCGTGGAATTCTGAAGCTTTCTTT. It yields the protein CASSYSWNSEAFF.

This sequence joins TRBV6-1 and TRBJ2-3; no firm D call. Germline CDR1 is MNHNS and CDR2 is SASEGT. The CDR3 is 14 amino acids. Trimming pared 0 bases from V and 0 bases from J, leaving 4 bases between. The CDR3 region has the DNA TGTGCCAGCAGTGAAGCGGGCAGCACAGATACGCAGTATTTT. This encodes CASSEAGSTDTQYF.

The chain has TRBV20-1 and TRBJ1-6, with D maybe TRBD1 (5 bases). The germline V and J ends were trimmed by 7 bases and 10 bases, with 17 bases remaining between them. The CDR3 sequence is 13 residues long. CDR1 and CDR2 from the germline V gene are DFQATT and SNEGSKA (reference sequence). This CDR3 reads CSVRRSEGSPLHF. The DNA of the CDR3 is TGCAGTGTGCGCAGGTCAGAGGGGTCACCCCTCCACTTT.

V usage is TRBV7-9 and J usage is TRBJ1-5; a possible D gene is TRBD1 (6 bases). Germline loops: CDR1 SEHNR, CDR2 FQNEAQ (reference sequence). Trimming pared 2 bases from V and 1 base from J, leaving 15 bases between. This CDR3 is built from 17 residues. In DNA, the CDR3 is TGTGCCAGCAGCTTATGGGGGCAGGGGCTGAGCAATCAGCCCCAGCATTTT. It is translated as CASSLWGQGLSNQPQHF. The full variable domain, its missing parts supplied by reference TRBV7-9 and TRBJ1-5, is DTGVSQNPRHKITKRGQNVTFRCDPISEHNRLYWYRQTLGQGPEFLTYFQNEAQLEKSRLLSDRFSAERPKGSFSTLEIQRTEQGDSAMYLCASSLWGQGLSNQPQHFGDGTRLSIL.

The chain has TRBV3-1 and TRBJ1-6; 9 positions match TRBD1. V shed 4 bases, J shed 11 bases, and the junction held 18 bases outside the gene matches. The CDR3 sequence is 18 residues long. Germline lookup yields CDR1 LGHDT and CDR2 YNNKEL (reference sequence). CDR3 DNA: TGTGCCAGCAGCCGATCGCCGAAGACAGGGGGTACAGCAGCACCCCTCCACTTT. Protein sequence: CASSRSPKTGGTAAPLHF.

The V and J genes are TRBV30 and TRBJ2-7; possible D gene TRBD1, 6 bases. This CDR3 region has 13 residues. Germline CDR1 GTSNPN, CDR2 SVGIG (reference sequence). Deletions cut 2 bases from V and 3 bases from J, with 11 bases between. DNA for the CDR3: TGTGCCTGGAGTACCGGGACACTCTACGAGCAGTACGTC. This encodes CAWSTGTLYEQYV.

This clonotype was counted only a few times. V usage is TRBV7-2 and J usage is TRBJ2-3, with TRBD2 as a possible D gene (5 bases). With 4 bases removed from V and 11 bases from J, the gap between germline ends came to 16 bases. The germline V gene encodes CDR1 SGHTA and CDR2 FQGNSA. This CDR3 spans 13 amino acids. In DNA, the CDR3 is TGTGCCAGCAGCTCCCTAGGTAGGGAGAAGCAGTATTTT. Translation gives CASSSLGREKQYF.

The gene calls are TRBV12-3 or TRBV12-4 and TRBJ1-2; no firm D call. V dropped 1 base and J dropped 6 bases, with 9 bases sitting between them. The CDR3 runs to 13 residues. Written as DNA, the CDR3 is TGTGCCAGCAGTTTAGTGAGGGCTGATGGCTACACCTTC. Its protein product is CASSLVRADGYTF.

This clonotype occurred a few times. The V call is TRBV28, the J call TRBJ1-5; no clear D. With 3 bases removed from V and 5 bases from J, the gap between germline ends came to 11 bases. Per the germline V gene, CDR1 is MDHEN and CDR2 is SYDVKM. CDR3 length: 14 amino acids. The CDR3 bases are TGTGCCAGCAGTTTTCGGGCCGAGCATCAGCCCCAGCATTTT. This encodes CASSFRAEHQPQHF.

A word on this clonotype: Its ends do not fully match the called genes, so a read error is possible. The chain uses TRBV6-6 and TRBJ2-1; D gene uncertain. Germline CDR1 and CDR2: MNHNY and SVGAGI (reference sequence). This CDR3 comprises 12 residues. For the CDR3, the DNA is TGTGCCAGCAATTACCCCAACAATGAGCAGTTCTTC. Protein product: CASNYPNNEQFF.

This clonotype was seen only a few times. The V gene is TRBV6-1, the J gene TRBJ1-2; 8 nucleotides line up with TRBD1. The junction had 9 bases not matched to a gene; V was cut back by 7 bases and J by 5 bases. The V gene's germline CDR1 is MNHNS and CDR2 SASEGT. The CDR3 loop spans 14 amino acids. CDR3 DNA: TGTGCCAGCATAGAACGGACAGGGCCGTATGGCTACACCTTC. It translates to CASIERTGPYGYTF.

This clonotype was observed at least ten times. The genes are TRBV20-1 and TRBJ1-5; the D gene is possibly TRBD1 (5 bases). CDR3 length equals 17 residues. Germline assignment: CDR1 DFQATT and CDR2 SNEGSKA (reference sequence). With 5 bases removed from V and 0 bases from J, the gap between germline ends came to 20 bases. CDR3 region: CSAFMVGPQYSNQPQHF. CDR3 nucleotides: TGCAGTGCTTTTATGGTGGGGCCCCAGTATAGCAATCAGCCCCAGCATTTT.

Ten or more counts support this clonotype. This CDR3 reads CASSLRLAGGPSTDTQYF. CDR3 in DNA: TGTGCCAGCAGCCTCCGACTAGCGGGGGGCCCTAGCACAGATACGCAGTATTTT. This chain links TRBV4-2 with TRBJ2-3, with 13 positions matching TRBD2. CDR1 is LGHNA and CDR2 is YNFKEQ in the germline V gene. The CDR3 has 18 amino acids. V lost 4 bases, J lost 0 bases, and 7 bases stayed unmatched.